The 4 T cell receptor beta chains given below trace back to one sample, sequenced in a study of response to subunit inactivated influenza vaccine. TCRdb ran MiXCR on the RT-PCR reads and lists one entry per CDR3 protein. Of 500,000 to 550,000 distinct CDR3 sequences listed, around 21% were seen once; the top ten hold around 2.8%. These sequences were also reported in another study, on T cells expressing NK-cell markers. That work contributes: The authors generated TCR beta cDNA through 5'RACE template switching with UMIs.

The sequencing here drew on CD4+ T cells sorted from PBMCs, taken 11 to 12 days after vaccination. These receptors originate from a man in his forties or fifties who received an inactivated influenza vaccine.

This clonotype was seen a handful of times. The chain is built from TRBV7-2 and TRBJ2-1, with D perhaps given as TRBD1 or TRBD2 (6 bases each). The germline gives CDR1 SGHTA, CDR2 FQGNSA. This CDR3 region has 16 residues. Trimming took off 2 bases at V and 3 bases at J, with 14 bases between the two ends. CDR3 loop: CASSLRGGSVYNEQFF. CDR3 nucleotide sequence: TGTGCCAGCAGCTTACGAGGGGGGTCGGTCTACAATGAGCAGTTCTTC.

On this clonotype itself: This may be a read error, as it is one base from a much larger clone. CDR3 residues: CVSPLVRDDTYNEQFF. Written as DNA, the CDR3 is TGTGTCAGTCCGTTGGTCCGGGACGACACCTACAATGAGCAGTTCTTC. J is TRBJ2-1 and V is TRBV25-1; either TRBD1 or TRBD2 may supply D (5 bases each). Germline V gene sequence: CDR1 MGHDK, CDR2 SYGVNS. The CDR3 is made up of 16 amino acids.

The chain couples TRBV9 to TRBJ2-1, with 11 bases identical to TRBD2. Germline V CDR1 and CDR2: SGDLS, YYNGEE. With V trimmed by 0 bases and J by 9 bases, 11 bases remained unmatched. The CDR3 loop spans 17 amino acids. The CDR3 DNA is TGTGCCAGCAGCGTAGGGGGTAGCGGGAGGGCCTGGGGTGAGCAGTTCTTC. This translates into CASSVGGSGRAWGEQFF.

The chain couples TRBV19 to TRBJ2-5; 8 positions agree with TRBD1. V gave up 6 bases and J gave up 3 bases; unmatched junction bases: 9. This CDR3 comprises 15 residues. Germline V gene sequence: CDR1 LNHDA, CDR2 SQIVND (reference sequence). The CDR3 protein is CASSRLDREKETQYF. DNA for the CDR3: TGTGCCAGTAGCAGACTGGACAGGGAGAAAGAGACCCAGTACTTC.